What follows are 21 T cell receptor beta chains derived from one specimen sequenced in a study of blood T cell repertoires in COVID-19. The data were produced by immunoSEQ multiplex PCR, yet TCRdb's version contains in-frame clones alone and is incomplete. Of just over 350,000 clones in the sample, about 90% were seen once. The sample consisted of PBMCs or T cells enriched from blood (not recorded which). The receptors here all came from a woman aged 25 to 39 who had recovered from COVID-19.

The V call is TRBV29-1, the J call TRBJ2-1; D may be TRBD2 (6 bases). This CDR3 has 14 amino acids. The ends were cut back, 6 bases at V and 1 base at J, with 13 bases in the middle. Germline V CDR1 and CDR2: SQVTM, ANQGSEA. DNA of the CDR3: TGCAGCGTACTCCGGGACTCTTCCTACAATGAGCAGTTCTTC. Protein product: CSVLRDSSYNEQFF.

The genes are TRBV23-1 and TRBJ2-7; 8 positions agree with TRBD1. TRBV23-1 has ORF status, its function being uncertain. CDR3 length: 15 residues. V shed 4 bases, J shed 0 bases, and the junction held 5 bases outside the gene matches. The CDR3, as DNA: TGCGCCAGCAGTCGGCCGGGACAGGTCTCCTACGAGCAGTACTTC. Its protein product is CASSRPGQVSYEQYF.

V gene TRBV6-5 combines with J gene TRBJ2-3, with 14 bases identical to TRBD2. Germline CDR1 is MNHEY and CDR2 is SVGAGI. V gave up 6 bases and J gave up 3 bases; unmatched junction bases: 2. The CDR3 has 15 amino acids. The DNA for the CDR3 is TGTGCCAGCAGACGACTAGCGGGGGGGACAGATACGCAGTATTTT. It is translated as CASRRLAGGTDTQYF.

The chain recombines TRBV6-5 with TRBJ2-1; 11 nucleotides match TRBD2. Germline V CDR1 and CDR2: MNHEY, SVGAGI. J lost 5 bases, V lost 8 bases, and 8 bases had no gene match. The CDR3 is 15 residues long. As DNA, the CDR3 is TGTGCCAGCCTTGGAGGGACTAGCGGAAACAATGAGCAGTTCTTC. Translating it yields CASLGGTSGNNEQFF.

The chain uses TRBV5-1 and TRBJ1-1; TRBD1 is a possible D gene (6 bases). The ends were cut back, 1 base at V and 4 bases at J, with 17 bases in the middle. In germline, CDR1 is SGHRS, CDR2 YFSETQ. This CDR3 has 16 amino acids. CDR3 nucleotides: TGCGCCAGCAGCTTGAGGGGGAACATGGTGGTCACTGAAGCTTTCTTT. Its translation is CASSLRGNMVVTEAFF.

The J gene is TRBJ1-2, the V gene TRBV6-5; TRBD1 might be the D (6 bases). The germline V gene has CDR1 MNHEY and CDR2 SVGAGI. This CDR3 has 14 residues. V was cut by 6 bases and J by 3 bases, with 14 bases left in between. The CDR3 protein is CASRSTGMDYGYTF. CDR3 sequence (DNA): TGTGCCAGCAGGAGCACAGGGATGGACTATGGCTACACCTTC.

This chain links TRBV13 with TRBJ2-7; 8 bases are shared with TRBD2. Germline CDR1 PRHDT, CDR2 FYEKMQ (reference sequence). J lost 3 bases, V lost 4 bases, and 8 bases had no gene match. The CDR3 covers 15 residues. The CDR3 nucleotides read TGTGCCAGCAGCTACTCGATAGCGGGAAGCTACGAGCAGTACTTC. This encodes CASSYSIAGSYEQYF.

The rearrangement joins TRBV19 to TRBJ1-5, with 12 nucleotides matching TRBD1. After removal of 4 bases from V and 5 bases from J, the junction contained 6 bases not matched to a gene. Germline V gene data show CDR1 as LNHDA and CDR2 as SQIVND (reference sequence). The CDR3 contains 16 residues. The CDR3: CASSRGQGARHQPQHF. The CDR3 nucleotides read TGTGCCAGTAGTAGGGGACAGGGGGCAAGGCATCAGCCCCAGCATTTT.

The V gene is TRBV6-1, the J gene TRBJ2-7; 9 bases align to TRBD2. This CDR3 region has 18 residues. Germline V CDR1 and CDR2: MNHNS, SASEGT. The junction had 14 bases not matched to a gene; V was cut back by 0 bases and J by 5 bases. CDR3 bases: TGTGCCAGCAGTGAAGCCCCGCCCGGGGGCGGGAGGGGACACGAGCAGTACTTC. It encodes CASSEAPPGGGRGHEQYF.

The chain couples TRBV15 to TRBJ2-7; 8 nucleotides align to TRBD2. Germline values: CDR1 LNHNV, CDR2 YYDKDF (reference sequence). The V gene end was trimmed by 0 bases and the J gene end by 5 bases; junction bases not matched to a gene: 12. This CDR3 region has 17 residues. This CDR3 is CATSRDRLAGFQDEQYF. CDR3 DNA: TGTGCCACCAGCAGAGATCGGCTAGCGGGTTTCCAGGACGAGCAGTACTTC.

The chain uses TRBV29-1 and TRBJ2-2; the match to TRBD1 covers 12 bases. Trimming at V came to 6 bases and at J to 6 bases, leaving 11 bases not matched to a gene. Germline V lookup: CDR1 SQVTM, CDR2 ANQGSEA. The CDR3 runs 16 residues. CDR3 DNA sequence: TGCAGCGTGATCCCGGGACAGGGGGCGCAGGCCGGGGAGCTGTTTTTT. This codes for CSVIPGQGAQAGELFF.

The rearrangement links TRBV27 to TRBJ1-5; D is undetermined. Trimming took off 3 bases at V and 4 bases at J, with 7 bases between the two ends. The CDR3 runs to 13 residues. Germline V CDR1 and CDR2: MNHEY, SMNVEV (reference sequence). The CDR3 DNA reads as TGTGCCAGCAGTTTTACGGGGAATCAGCCCCAGCATTTT. Its protein is CASSFTGNQPQHF.

V gene TRBV6-5 combines with J gene TRBJ1-1, with D tentatively TRBD1 (5 bases). Looked up from germline, CDR1 is MNHEY and CDR2 is SVGAGI. The CDR3 sequence is 15 residues long. Trimming left V 6 bases short and J 0 bases short, with 14 bases between. CDR3 bases: TGTGCCAGCAGCCCCTTGGGGCTCTTGAACACTGAAGCTTTCTTT. Amino acid sequence: CASSPLGLLNTEAFF.

This chain uses TRBV27 with TRBJ1-1, with D tentatively TRBD1 (5 bases). The CDR3 totals 13 residues. Per germline, CDR1 MNHEY and CDR2 SMNVEV (reference sequence). Deletions cut 3 bases from V and 4 bases from J, with 9 bases between. The DNA of the CDR3 is TGTGCCAGCAGTTTTAGGGGAAGCACTGAAGCTTTCTTT. Translating gives CASSFRGSTEAFF.

The chain carries TRBV7-3 and TRBJ2-1; D unclear. Germline-derived CDR1 and CDR2 are SGHTA and FQGTGA. V was shortened by 0 bases and J by 8 bases, with 14 bases between the two germline ends. The CDR3 covers 15 residues. CDR3 amino acids: CASSLTGTGFDEQFF. The CDR3 DNA follows: TGTGCCAGCAGCTTAACTGGTACCGGGTTCGATGAGCAGTTCTTC.

This sequence joins TRBV7-2 and TRBJ2-1; 12 bases are shared with TRBD2. CDR3 length equals 14 residues. Germline trimming cut 7 bases from V and 12 bases from J; bases unmatched to any gene: 10. Germline CDR1 and CDR2: SGHTA and FQGNSA. This CDR3 reads CASTTSGSSIGQFF. The CDR3 DNA reads TGTGCCAGCACGACTAGCGGGAGCTCCATAGGGCAGTTCTTC. The variable domain in full, completed from reference TRBV7-2 and TRBJ2-1, reads GAGVSQSPSNKVTEKGKDVELRCDPISGHTALYWYRQSLGQGLEFLIYFQGNSAPDKSGLPSDRFSAERTGGSVSTLTIQRTQQEDSAVYLCASTTSGSSIGQFFGPGTRLTVL.

The rearrangement joins TRBV19 to TRBJ1-5, with D unresolved. V shed 3 bases and J shed 7 bases, with 13 bases lying between them. The CDR3 extends over 14 amino acids. The V gene's germline CDR1 is LNHDA and CDR2 SQIVND (reference sequence). CDR3 sequence reads: CASSMDGEEQPQHF. The CDR3 nucleotides read TGTGCCAGTAGTATGGACGGGGAGGAACAGCCCCAGCATTTT.

This sequence joins TRBV30 and TRBJ1-5; 8 bases line up with TRBD1. This CDR3 spans 13 amino acids. Trimming removed 5 bases from V and 7 bases from J; junction bases left unmatched: 7. Germline V gene lookup returns CDR1 GTSNPN and CDR2 SVGIG (reference sequence). The CDR3 DNA is TGTGCCTGGTCAGGGGGCTATGAGCAGCCCCAGCATTTT. Translated, it gives CAWSGGYEQPQHF.

A few counts support this clone. The V and J genes are TRBV7-9 and TRBJ2-1, with 8 bases that match TRBD1. Per germline, CDR1 SEHNR and CDR2 FQNEAQ (reference sequence). After removal of 9 bases from V and 10 bases from J, the junction contained 8 bases not matched to a gene. This CDR3 contains 12 residues. The chain's CDR3 is CASIQGAEEQFF. Written as DNA, the CDR3 is TGTGCCAGTATCCAGGGGGCTGAGGAGCAGTTCTTC. The variable domain in full, completed from reference TRBV7-9 and TRBJ2-1, reads DTGVSQNPRHKITKRGQNVTFRCDPISEHNRLYWYRQTLGQGPEFLTYFQNEAQLEKSRLLSDRFSAERPKGSFSTLEIQRTEQGDSAMYLCASIQGAEEQFFGPGTRLTVL.

In its sample, this clone was seen once. V gene TRBV14 combines with J gene TRBJ1-2; unclear D gene. Trimming took off 2 bases at V and 4 bases at J, with 11 bases between the two ends. The CDR3 is made up of 14 amino acids. The germline gives CDR1 SGHDN, CDR2 FVKESK. In nucleotides, the CDR3 is TGTGCCAGCAGCCAATTACGGGGTGGCTATGGCTACACCTTC. Encoded protein: CASSQLRGGYGYTF.

This clone appeared a few times. V and J are TRBV28 and TRBJ2-6; possible D gene TRBD2, 6 bases. This CDR3 is built from 15 residues. Germline assignment: CDR1 MDHEN and CDR2 SYDVKM. V lost 5 bases, J lost 3 bases, and 11 bases lay in between. The CDR3 DNA sequence: TGTGCCAGCAGTCCGCCGGGGGATGGGGCCAACGTCCTGACTTTC. Translating gives CASSPPGDGANVLTF.